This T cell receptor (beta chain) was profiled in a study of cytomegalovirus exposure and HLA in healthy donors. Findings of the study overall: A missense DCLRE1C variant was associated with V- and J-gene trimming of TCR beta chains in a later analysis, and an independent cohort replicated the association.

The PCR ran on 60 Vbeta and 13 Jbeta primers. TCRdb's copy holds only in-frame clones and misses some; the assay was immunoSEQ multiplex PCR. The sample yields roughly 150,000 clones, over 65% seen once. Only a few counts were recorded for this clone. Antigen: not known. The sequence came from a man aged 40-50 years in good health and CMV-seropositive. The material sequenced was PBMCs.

The CDR3 spells CASTLGRGGRGYTF. CDR3 coding DNA: TGTGCCAGCACCCTGGGTAGGGGGGGCCGAGGCTACACCTTC. The V and J genes are TRBV28 and TRBJ1-2; perhaps TRBD1 as D (6 bases). Germline lookup yields CDR1 MDHEN and CDR2 SYDVKM. The CDR3 is made up of 14 amino acids. The V end lost 7 bases, the J end lost 8 bases, and 20 bases lay between the germline ends.